Listed here are 19 T cell receptor beta chains from one sample, sequenced in a study of tumour-infiltrating T cells in Burkitt lymphoma. This table comes from immunoSEQ multiplex PCR, and its TCRdb copy is limited to in-frame clones, with some not included. The sample consists of 2,500 to 3,000 clones, more than 75% of them appearing once. Specimen: tumor tissue. These TCRs come from a human donor with diffuse large B-cell lymphoma.

This sequence joins TRBV28 and TRBJ1-1, with D unclear. The CDR3 is 13 residues long. CDR1 and CDR2 (germline): MDHEN, SYDVKM. The V end lost 6 bases, the J end lost 5 bases, and 13 bases lay between the germline ends. The CDR3 DNA reads TGTGCCAGCAGCCAGACCGAATTGACTGAAGCTTTCTTT. Translation gives CASSQTELTEAFF.

The chain is built from TRBV15 and TRBJ2-3; TRBD1 or TRBD2 may be the D gene (6 bases each). The CDR3 contains 15 residues. Germline lookup yields CDR1 LNHNV and CDR2 YYDKDF (reference sequence). V dropped 5 bases and J dropped 0 bases, with 12 bases sitting between them. CDR3 amino acids: CATSSRGGSTDTQYF. The CDR3 DNA reads TGTGCCACCAGCTCGCGAGGGGGGAGCACAGATACGCAGTATTTT.

The count of this clone is one. The chain employs TRBV6-5 and TRBJ1-1; D is unclear. This CDR3 spans 14 amino acids. V was clipped by 0 bases and J by 1 base, with 6 bases between them. The V gene's germline CDR1 is MNHEY and CDR2 SVGAGI. The CDR3 region is CASSYSQENTEAFF. Here the CDR3 DNA reads TGTGCCAGCAGTTACTCGCAGGAGAACACTGAAGCTTTCTTT.

The chain joins TRBV28 to TRBJ2-3, with a possible D match to TRBD1 (6 bases). This CDR3 is built from 13 residues. V lost 5 bases, J lost 9 bases, and 15 bases lay in between. Germline V gene sequence: CDR1 MDHEN, CDR2 SYDVKM. CDR3 in amino acids: CASSGVPQGTQYF. The DNA for the CDR3 is TGTGCCAGCAGTGGGGTGCCCCAGGGGACGCAGTATTTT.

The chain recombines TRBV7-9 with TRBJ1-5; D is unclear. Trimming stripped 4 bases from V and 2 bases from J, with 6 bases between. CDR1 is SEHNR, CDR2 FQNEAQ, per germline (reference sequence). The CDR3 spans 13 residues. The DNA for the CDR3 is TGTGCCAGCAGCTCCCAGGGCAATCAGCCCCAGCATTTT. As protein: CASSSQGNQPQHF. The full variable domain, rest sourced from reference TRBV7-9 and TRBJ1-5, is DTGVSQNPRHKITKRGQNVTFRCDPISEHNRLYWYRQTLGQGPEFLTYFQNEAQLEKSRLLSDRFSAERPKGSFSTLEIQRTEQGDSAMYLCASSSQGNQPQHFGDGTRLSIL.

The chain recombines TRBV28 with TRBJ1-1; TRBD1 matches 8 bases. This CDR3 region has 14 residues. CDR1 MDHEN and CDR2 SYDVKM come from the germline V gene. The trim removed 3 bases at V and 2 bases at J, leaving 2 bases unmatched. The CDR3 DNA is TGTGCCAGCAGTTTGGGACAGGTAAACACTGAAGCTTTCTTT. Encoded protein: CASSLGQVNTEAFF.

The chain uses TRBV12-5 and TRBJ1-1; D is perhaps TRBD1 (5 bases). V dropped 2 bases and J dropped 0 bases, with 16 bases sitting between them. From germline, CDR1 is LGHNT and CDR2 FRNRAP. The CDR3 runs 17 residues. The CDR3 loop is CASGLTPGRTMNTEAFF. The CDR3 DNA sequence: TGTGCTAGTGGTTTGACCCCGGGACGCACCATGAACACTGAAGCTTTCTTT.

This chain connects TRBV10-3 to TRBJ2-3; D may be TRBD1 or TRBD2 (5 bases each). The V gene's germline CDR1 is ENHRY and CDR2 SYGVKD. V shed 5 bases and J shed 4 bases, with 16 bases lying between them. This CDR3 contains 15 residues. The CDR3 DNA reads as TGTGCCATCAGTCCCGGGGCAAAGCAAGCAGATACGCAGTATTTT. Amino acids: CAISPGAKQADTQYF.

The chain has TRBV2 and TRBJ1-1; D ambiguous. This CDR3 has 13 residues. In germline, CDR1 is SNHLY, CDR2 FYNNEI. V lost 6 bases and J lost 1, with 9 bases in between. The CDR3 nucleotides read TGTGCCAGCAGCCGAGACGGGAACACTGAAGCTTTCTTT. Protein product: CASSRDGNTEAFF.

The J gene is TRBJ1-5, the V gene TRBV6-6, with 7 nucleotides matching TRBD1. V lost 2 bases, J lost 2 bases, and 6 bases stayed unmatched. Germline V gene data show CDR1 as MNHNY and CDR2 as SVGAGI (reference sequence). The CDR3 spans 16 residues. The CDR3 reads CASSYTPTGGNQPQHF. The CDR3 DNA reads as TGTGCCAGCAGTTACACTCCTACAGGGGGCAATCAGCCCCAGCATTTT.

The rearrangement uses TRBV28 and TRBJ2-2; D is perhaps TRBD1 or TRBD2 (6 bases each). CDR3 length equals 13 residues. V lost 7 bases and J lost 7, with 13 bases in between. In germline, CDR1 is MDHEN, CDR2 SYDVKM. The CDR3 coding sequence is TGTGCCAGCAATTGGGGGGCCGGCGGGGAGCTGTTTTTT. Amino acid sequence: CASNWGAGGELFF.

Written as DNA, the CDR3 is TGTGCCAGCAGACCTCAGCCAGGGGACATCTACGAGCAGTACTTC. Translation gives CASRPQPGDIYEQYF. The J gene is TRBJ2-7, the V gene TRBV7-2; tentative D call: TRBD1 (6 bases). Trimming removed 6 bases at V and 3 bases at J, with 18 bases between. Germline-derived CDR1 and CDR2 are SGHTA and FQGNSA. This CDR3 comprises 15 residues.

The chain carries TRBV4-1 and TRBJ2-7; 12 bases are a match to TRBD2. Trimming took 1 base from V and 5 from J; bases not matched to a gene: 0. CDR3 length equals 14 residues. The germline V gene encodes CDR1 MGHRA and CDR2 YSYEKL. The CDR3 loop is CASSQASGRDEQYF. Written as DNA, the CDR3 is TGCGCCAGCAGCCAAGCTAGCGGGAGGGACGAGCAGTACTTC.

The rearrangement joins TRBV9 to TRBJ2-1; D is undetermined. The CDR3 length is 17 residues. Trimming stripped 0 bases from V and 4 bases from J, with 17 bases between. Germline V CDR1 and CDR2: SGDLS, YYNGEE. CDR3 nucleotides: TGTGCCAGCAGCGTAGTTTGGCAGGCTGAACTTTACAATGAGCAGTTCTTC. Translating gives CASSVVWQAELYNEQFF.

V usage is TRBV11-2 and J usage is TRBJ1-2; possibly TRBD1 for D (5 bases). Germline V gene lookup returns CDR1 SGHAT and CDR2 FQNNGV. Trimming left V 0 bases short and J 4 bases short, with 9 bases between. The CDR3 spans 14 residues. CDR3 bases: TGTGCCAGCAGCTTAGACTGGGGCGGCTATGGCTACACCTTC. The encoded protein is CASSLDWGGYGYTF.

V and J are TRBV4-3 and TRBJ2-3; D not resolved. V was pared by 1 base and J by 4 bases, with 9 bases between. The CDR3 sequence is 14 residues long. Germline V CDR1 and CDR2: LGHNA, YSLEER. The CDR3 coding sequence is TGCGCCAGCAGCCAAGCTGGCCGAGCAGATACGCAGTATTTT. It encodes CASSQAGRADTQYF.

The chain uses TRBV11-2 and TRBJ1-1; 12 bases line up with TRBD1. The CDR3 runs to 19 residues. J was trimmed by 4 bases and V by 0 bases; bases with no gene match: 12. Germline V CDR1 and CDR2: SGHAT, FQNNGV. The CDR3 nucleotides are TGTGCCAGCAGCTTAGATTTTGGGACAGGGGGCCTGGGGGGCACTGAAGCTTTCTTT. It is translated as CASSLDFGTGGLGGTEAFF.

Details on this clone: Additional DNA sequences in this sample encode the identical CDR3. The V call is TRBV9, the J call TRBJ1-1; D uncertain. The germline CDR1 and CDR2 sequences are SGDLS and YYNGEE. Deletions cut 3 bases from V and 1 base from J, with 7 bases between. The CDR3 has 13 residues. As DNA, the CDR3 is TGTGCCAGCAGCGCAGCACGGAACACTGAAGCTTTCTTT. This codes for CASSAARNTEAFF.

V is TRBV4-2 and J is TRBJ2-3, with 11 bases lining up with TRBD2. The J segment lost 4 bases and the V segment lost 0 bases, leaving 6 bases of the junction unmatched. Per the germline V gene, CDR1 is LGHNA and CDR2 is YNFKEQ. CDR3 size: 17 residues. The CDR3 loop is CASSQDSGRAKSDTQYF. For the CDR3, the DNA is TGTGCCAGCAGCCAAGATAGCGGGAGGGCCAAATCAGATACGCAGTATTTT.